A selection of T cell receptor beta chains follows, all from one sample in a study of T cells in Graves' hyperthyroidism and ophthalmopathy. MiXCR, applied by TCRdb to the multiplex PCR reads, yields one record per CDR3 protein. The sample records under 450,000 distinct CDR3 sequences, about a sixth being singletons. Specimen: blood. The receptors were sampled from a woman aged 30 to 39 with Graves' hyperthyroidism that later progressed to Graves' ophthalmopathy. Each CDR3 is given with its conserved first and last residue. The D gene is left open where the match is weak. Part of the rows lack a size; the others show once, few, many or a class for expanded clones.

.	.	TRBV27	TRBJ2-7	CASSFQGPPYEQYF	TGTGCCAGCAGTTTCCAGGGACCCCCCTACGAGCAGTACTTC
many	.	TRBV30	TRBJ2-1	CAWSTEGNEQFF	TGTGCCTGGAGTACTGAGGGAAATGAGCAGTTCTTC
.	TRBD2	TRBV5-1	TRBJ2-1	CASSPGLDLTNEQFF	TGCGCCAGCAGCCCAGGACTAGATTTAACCAATGAGCAGTTCTTC
.	.	TRBV30	TRBJ1-1	CAWSIDTVEAFF	TGTGCCTGGAGTATCGATACCGTTGAAGCTTTCTTT
many	.	TRBV2	TRBJ2-1	CASSVHSGVNEQFF	TGTGCCAGCAGTGTTCACTCAGGGGTCAATGAGCAGTTCTTC
many	.	TRBV10-3	TRBJ2-3	CAISERQKTTDTQYF	TGTGCCATCAGTGAGAGACAGAAAACCACAGATACGCAGTATTTT
many	.	TRBV7-8	TRBJ1-6	CASSLVPAAYSPLHF	TGTGCCAGCAGCTTAGTGCCAGCCGCCTACTCACCCCTCCACTTT
many	.	TRBV5-1	TRBJ2-7	CASTGTDYYEQYF	TGCGCCAGCACCGGGACTGACTACTACGAGCAGTACTTC
many	.	TRBV9	TRBJ1-1	CASSRENTEAFF	TGTGCCAGCAGCAGAGAGAACACTGAAGCTTTCTTT
once	.	TRBV10-2	TRBJ1-2	CASSDRSETNYGYTF	TGCGCCAGCAGTGATAGGTCGGAGACTAACTATGGCTACACCTTC
many	.	TRBV30	TRBJ1-5	CAWGYGQPQHF	TGTGCCTGGGGTTATGGCCAGCCCCAGCATTTT
.	TRBD1	TRBV6-2/TRBV6-3	TRBJ1-1	CASSLLGLEPTGGTEAFF	TGTGCCAGCAGTTTATTGGGACTCGAACCTACAGGGGGCACTGAAGCTTTCTTT
many	TRBD2	TRBV20-1	TRBJ2-3	CSAPRLAGAWSTDTQYF	TGCAGTGCGCCCCGACTAGCGGGAGCGTGGTCCACAGATACGCAGTATTTT
many	.	TRBV19	TRBJ2-2	CASSIYDRGNGELFF	TGTGCCAGTAGTATATACGATAGGGGAAACGGGGAGCTGTTTTTT
many	.	TRBV28	TRBJ2-5	CASSNLWSRGGETQYF	TGTGCCAGCAGTAACCTTTGGTCCCGAGGGGGGGAGACCCAGTACTTC
few	.	TRBV29-1	TRBJ2-5	CSVDGQGKAQYF	TGCAGCGTTGACGGGCAGGGTAAGGCCCAGTACTTC
many	TRBD2	TRBV19	TRBJ2-1	CASSIHLAGSYNEQFF	TGTGCCAGTAGTATCCATCTAGCGGGTTCCTACAATGAGCAGTTCTTC
many	TRBD1	TRBV28	TRBJ2-7	CASSLGQGAGYEQYF	TGTGCCAGCAGTTTGGGACAGGGGGCTGGCTATGAGCAGTACTTC
.	.	TRBV19	TRBJ1-1	CASSFRQVNTEAFF	TGTGCCAGTAGTTTCAGACAGGTGAACACTGAAGCTTTCTTT
many	.	TRBV5-1	TRBJ1-1	CASAPGDRRLTARPDTEAFF	TGCGCCAGCGCACCGGGGGATAGGCGGTTGACAGCAAGGCCGGACACTGAAGCTTTCTTT
.	.	TRBV11-2	TRBJ2-1	CASSHDLSSYNEQFF	TGTGCCAGCAGCCACGACCTGAGCTCCTACAATGAGCAGTTCTTC
many	TRBD2	TRBV20-1	TRBJ2-3	CSARDYPSGSTDTQYF	TGCAGTGCTAGAGATTACCCTAGCGGAAGCACAGATACGCAGTATTTT
few	.	TRBV28	TRBJ1-2	CASSLRVRVSGEGYTF	TGTGCCAGCAGTTTAAGGGTCAGGGTTTCCGGGGAAGGCTACACCTTC
many	.	TRBV5-1	TRBJ2-5	CASSPIQTGQQETQYF	TGCGCCAGCAGCCCGATCCAGACAGGACAACAAGAGACCCAGTACTTC
few	.	TRBV19	TRBJ2-2	CASSRGKGPGAGELFF	TGTGCCAGTAGTAGGGGGAAGGGTCCGGGCGCCGGGGAGCTGTTTTTT
many	TRBD2	TRBV28	TRBJ2-3	CASSLVRGAVDTQYF	TGTGCCAGCAGTTTAGTGCGGGGGGCAGTAGATACGCAGTATTTT
many	.	TRBV7-8	TRBJ2-1	CASSLDSVRYRYNEQFF	TGTGCCAGCAGCTTAGATTCGGTGAGGTACAGGTACAATGAGCAGTTCTTC
.	TRBD2	TRBV28	TRBJ2-3	CASSPASGGPTDTQYF	TGTGCCAGCAGTCCCGCTAGCGGGGGACCCACAGATACGCAGTATTTT
.	.	TRBV28	TRBJ1-6	CASSLGGSRSPLHF	TGTGCCAGCAGTTTAGGCGGGTCTCGTTCACCCCTCCACTTT
many	.	TRBV16	TRBJ2-1	CASSQQGTAYNEQFF	TGTGCCAGCAGCCAACAGGGGACCGCATACAATGAGCAGTTCTTC
many	TRBD2	TRBV24-1	TRBJ2-3	CATSAGTTPTDTQYF	TGTGCCACCAGTGCCGGGACTACACCCACAGATACGCAGTATTTT
many	TRBD1	TRBV28	TRBJ1-2	CASSLLPGQPNYGYTF	TGTGCCAGCAGTTTACTCCCGGGACAGCCTAACTATGGCTACACCTTC
few	TRBD2	TRBV6-1	TRBJ2-7	CASSEWAGGGDEQYF	TGTGCCAGCAGTGAATGGGCGGGAGGGGGCGACGAGCAGTACTTC
many	TRBD1	TRBV27	TRBJ2-5	CASSLFHTGVRPETQYF	TGTGCCAGCAGTTTATTCCATACAGGGGTGCGGCCAGAGACCCAGTACTTC
.	.	TRBV12-3/TRBV12-4	TRBJ1-6	CASTPGGSYNSPLHF	TGTGCCAGCACCCCCGGCGGGTCCTATAATTCACCCCTCCACTTT
.	.	TRBV27	TRBJ2-7	CASSLIRDGPYEQYF	TGTGCCAGCAGTCTCATCCGGGACGGCCCTTACGAGCAGTACTTC
many	TRBD1	TRBV24-1	TRBJ1-4	CATSDSGTANLLEKLFF	TGTGCCACCAGTGATTCCGGGACAGCCAATCTTTTGGAAAAACTGTTTTTT
many	TRBD1	TRBV28	TRBJ1-2	CASSLIGTDMAYDGYTF	TGTGCCAGCAGTTTAATCGGGACAGACATGGCTTATGATGGCTACACCTTC
.	.	TRBV7-2	TRBJ2-5	CASSHGGVWETQYF	TGTGCCAGCAGTCACGGTGGAGTTTGGGAGACCCAGTACTTC
many	TRBD1	TRBV20-1	TRBJ1-1	CSARDVGTGNTEAFF	TGCAGTGCTAGAGATGTCGGGACAGGGAACACTGAAGCTTTCTTT
many	TRBD2	TRBV11-2	TRBJ2-1	CASSLPFRREYNEQFF	TGTGCCAGCAGCTTACCCTTTCGGCGGGAGTACAATGAGCAGTTCTTC
many	.	TRBV2	TRBJ1-3	CASSETRAGNTIYF	TGTGCCAGCAGTGAAACCCGGGCCGGAAACACCATATATTTT
many	.	TRBV28	TRBJ2-7	CATGNGNEYEQYF	TGTGCCACCGGGAACGGCAACGAGTACGAGCAGTACTTC
many	.	TRBV10-2	TRBJ2-3	CASSNFDTQYF	TGCGCCAGCAGTAACTTCGATACGCAGTATTTT
many	TRBD1	TRBV6-1	TRBJ1-2	CASSAMGQEHGYTF	TGTGCCAGCAGCGCTATGGGACAGGAGCATGGCTACACCTTC
many	.	TRBV28	TRBJ2-7	CASSLGEGGLGVEQYF	TGTGCCAGCAGTTTAGGGGAGGGGGGGCTCGGAGTCGAGCAGTACTTC
many	.	TRBV11-2	TRBJ1-1	CASSFGWGDALVEAFF	TGTGCCAGCAGCTTTGGATGGGGCGACGCATTAGTTGAAGCTTTCTTT
many	.	TRBV30	TRBJ2-1	CAALVYNEQFF	TGTGCGGCTCTTGTGTACAATGAGCAGTTCTTC
many	.	TRBV27	TRBJ1-2	CASSVGARGGDYGYTF	TGTGCCAGCAGTGTAGGGGCGCGGGGGGGAGACTATGGCTACACCTTC
.	TRBD1	TRBV20-1	TRBJ1-2	CSATGQGDYGYTF	TGCAGTGCTACGGGACAGGGGGATTATGGCTACACCTTC
few	TRBD2	TRBV29-1	TRBJ2-1	CSVAWRETAYNEQFF	TGCAGCGTTGCTTGGCGGGAGACCGCTTACAATGAGCAGTTCTTC
many	.	TRBV2	TRBJ1-2	CASPQGSGYTF	TGTGCCAGCCCCCAGGGTTCGGGCTACACCTTC
.	.	TRBV9	TRBJ2-7	CASQRSGSTSYNEQYF	TGTGCCAGTCAGCGTAGCGGAAGCACCTCCTACAATGAGCAGTACTTC
.	.	TRBV2	TRBJ2-1	CASRGLGDEQFF	TGTGCCAGCAGGGGACTGGGGGATGAGCAGTTCTTC
many	.	TRBV27	TRBJ2-4	CASSFPRGLDKNIQYF	TGTGCCAGCAGTTTCCCTCGGGGGCTTGACAAAAACATTCAGTACTTC